The subject of this entry is one T cell receptor (beta chain). Its cognate antigen is unknown. The sample belongs to a study of T cell clones after liver transplantation. Looking at the study overall: TCRbeta sequencing after a pre-transplant mixed lymphocyte reaction identified graft-donor-reactive clones, later tracked in post-transplant blood. Until 12-24 months post-transplant, subjects got standard immunosuppression and no induction. Patients counted as tolerant after at least one year off all immunosuppression, enzymes not exceeding twice normal. General study points: Graft donor-reactive T cells possibly entered the graft instead of undergoing deletion.

V was trimmed by 1 base and J by 0 bases, leaving 22 bases between them. This CDR3 has 19 amino acids. In germline, CDR1 is MNHNS, CDR2 SASEGT. Produced via immunoSEQ multiplex PCR; TCRdb's table is partial and in-frame only. There are about 80,000 clones in the sample; 65% to 85% occur only once, and 0.45% to 0.6% lies in the top ten. The chain joins TRBV6-1 to TRBJ2-7; D gene unclear. Sequences were derived from CD4+ T cells from blood, sampled around 42 months after liver transplant. This TCR was recovered from a human patient who received a liver transplant. A share of the T cells may be of graft donor origin. The CDR3 coding sequence is TGTGCCAGCAGTGAAGGTCTCAGACCACGAGGTGCGAACTCCTACGAGCAGTACTTC. It codes for CASSEGLRPRGANSYEQYF.